This TCR beta chain was documented in a study of cytomegalovirus exposure and HLA in healthy donors listed by TCRdb under 2017. The study in broad terms: In an earlier analysis of some 550 of the donors, 276 Gb of sequence data and just under 120 million unique TCR beta sequences from about 179 million T cells were reported. HLA typing covered class I and class II loci at four-digit resolution. In a later genetic analysis, genome-wide SNP genotypes for about 65% of the 666 donors were used, and that subset was treated as a discovery cohort. To predict cytomegalovirus infection status, the study brought together high-throughput TCR immunosequencing, statistical association of individual TCRs with disease status, and machine learning. Across some 400 genotyped donors of the cohort, an average of approximately 200,000 unique TCR beta nucleotide sequences per donor were sequenced, and around 19% of those sequences were non-productive. Alongside the repertoire data, information on donor age, sex, ethnicity and CMV serostatus was compiled. In a later analysis, previously published TCR beta repertoires from 550 to 750 donors were re-analyzed and high-resolution HLA genotyping was added so that TCR occurrence patterns could be studied. In an earlier analysis of more than 550 of the donors, high-throughput TCR beta sequencing was used to judge whether each TCR beta V gene segment behaved as functional or pseudogenic. Several DR-DQ haplotypes were handled as single units for association and clustering because linkage in the cohort was strong. Of the roughly 430 genotyped donors, approximately 83% fell in the genetic ancestry cluster associated with self-reported Caucasian donors. The later analysis used no new phenotypic data to find candidate immune exposures, relying instead on TCR beta sequences and their occurrence across donors. All discovery cohort repertoires had been generated on a single sequencing platform. Besides the first cohort of around 670 subjects, a separate validation cohort made up of over 100 different subjects was used. The study was designed to test whether signatures of past pathogen exposure could be identified by cataloging public T cell receptors. Typing coverage varied by locus: roughly 629-640 donors for A, B, C, DRB1 and DQB1; under 550 for DQA1; approximately 570 for DPA1; around 450 for DPB1. Roughly 300 gigabases of sequencing data and tens of millions of unique TCR sequences made up an early release that covered some 640 HLA-typed donors. The T cell repertoires of 670 or so subjects were profiled by immunosequencing and related to cytomegalovirus serostatus.

Receptor libraries were prepared by the immunoSEQ multiplex PCR assay. For the multiplex PCR, a mixture combining 60 forward primers for TCR Vbeta segments and 13 reverse primers for TCR Jbeta segments was used. The CDR3 region of rearranged TCR beta genes was amplified from genomic DNA with a multiplex PCR assay. On the Illumina HiSeq System, the amplified TCR beta libraries were sequenced as 87-base-pair reads. In the authors' own workflow: A later analysis tallied tens of millions of unique TCR beta chains across the 666 repertoires, and about 12 million of those chains were shared by two or more donors. To remove PCR and sequencing errors, raw reads were error-corrected and collapsed into unique sequences using a nearest-neighbor algorithm that merged closely related sequences. V, D and J gene segments were assigned by aligning CDR3 sequences to IMGT reference sequences. For a sequence to be retained, at least a six-nucleotide match to both a V gene segment and a J gene segment was required. Rearrangements were called productive when the CDR3 lacked stop codons and stayed in frame with V and J; all others were non-productive. CDR3 was defined according to IMGT convention as the region running from the second conserved V-encoded cysteine to the conserved J-encoded phenylalanine. In an earlier analysis of some 550 of the donors, sequences lacking an unambiguous match to a single V gene segment were excluded. An earlier analysis of approximately 590 of the donors classified V segments as functional when productive rearrangements were above 56.7% and as segregating when the standard deviation between donors was above 5%. To diagnose cytomegalovirus status from the catalog of TCR beta chain sequences, a statistical classification framework was built. A later analysis assigned V and J genes by comparing TCR nucleotide sequences with IMGT/GENE-DB human TR gene sequences. The TCRdist pipeline was used in a later analysis to assign CDR3 sequences and most-parsimonious VDJ recombination scenarios. In a later analysis, every TCR beta chain was defined by the combination of its CDR3 amino acid sequence and its V-gene family, and reads without a unique V-gene family were dropped. In a later analysis, 450 to 600 highly shared, low-generation-probability nucleotide sequences were removed to address suspected cross-contamination and a sequencing artifact. For each public chain, a later analysis derived a clonal expansion index from normalized ranks of inferred template counts within each repertoire. In a later analysis, generation probabilities were computed using a VDJ recombination model fitted to out-of-frame rearrangements, and the results were checked against IGoR. Hypergeometric tests were used in a later analysis to score TCR-TCR, TCR-HLA and TCR-CMV co-occurrence, with a repertoire-size bias correction applied to the TCR pairs. A later analysis estimated false discovery rates by permuting HLA or CMV assignments 20 times. A later analysis grouped co-occurring TCRs with DBSCAN, adding TCRdist sequence similarity when clustering within HLA-allele-positive subsets. Repertoires with fewer than 30,000 or more than 120,000 public chains were left out of co-occurrence clustering, as were about 5 repertoires with anomalous nucleotide sharing. TCRdb obtained this table from immuneACCESS and retained in-frame rearrangements with V and J assigned. These tables miss some clones; where compared with another copy, unresolved V genes account for less than half of the shortfall, and the remainder is unexplained. That table is the source of V, J and clone size, and D and trimming were worked out from the DNA. The sample table contains about 160,000 clones; only one count was recorded for roughly 80% of them. The ten largest make up roughly 1.3% of the sample.

Beyond this particular receptor, the publication reports: Linkage disequilibrium might explain the correlated functional status among segregating V segments, but an unknown experimental factor could not be excluded. Immune exposure information for the cohort was limited to CMV serostatus. In a later analysis, HLA-associated TCR beta chains showed more clonal expansion and lower generation probabilities than non-associated chains that were equally common. Because counts were too low, roughly 16 rarely observed V segments, including chromosome 9 orphons, were left out of the earlier analysis of about 620 of the donors. It was suggested by the authors that the approach could potentially be generalized to other disease states and immunological phenotypes. While some public TCRs were present in many individuals, most TCR sequences turned up only very rarely across donors. When HLA alleles, especially DR and DQ, strongly co-occurred, TCR associations were difficult to assign to individual alleles. In a later genetic analysis, fewer N-insertions in productive TCRs were reported among donors in an Asian-associated ancestry cluster than the 666-donor mean. In the study, some 160 TCR beta chains were listed as associated with cytomegalovirus. A later analysis found that TCR association rates varied across HLA loci, with DRB1 alleles showing the most associated TCRs and HLA-C alleles the fewest. Roughly uniform sequencing depth across donors was assumed in presence/absence analyses, although this assumption may not hold. In a later analysis, several top co-occurrence clusters were reported to appear linked to parvovirus B19, influenza, CMV and Epstein-Barr virus. Broadly in line with IMGT annotations, most TCR beta V segments showed up in productive rearrangements about 87% or about 30% of the time in an earlier analysis of a few hundred of the donors. An association between a missense DCLRE1C variant and V-gene and J-gene trimming of TCR beta chains was found in a later genetic analysis and replicated in an independent cohort. A further reported finding was that TCR beta sequences accurately predicted the HLA-A and HLA-B alleles for most subjects in the first cohort. Specific HLA alleles were associated with 15,000 to 20,000 TCR beta sequences at a false discovery rate of 0.05 in a later analysis. HLA typing was unavailable for some donors at each locus, so association tests used only the typed subset. The classifier was reported to diagnose cytomegalovirus status with high specificity and sensitivity in both the original cohort and the validation cohort. In vitro tests confirmed that a few of the cytomegalovirus-associated TCR beta chains recognize cytomegalovirus antigens. The cohort was sequenced for TCR beta chains only, and without alpha or paired-chain data the features that could be detected were limited. A cluster of highly shared sequence variants was judged likely to be a technical artifact of the sequencing pipeline. In a later analysis, most CMV-associated TCR beta chains were found to appear HLA-restricted, with HLA associations seemingly driven largely by CMV exposure.

The cohort was made up of under 800 healthy bone marrow donors. At the time of sampling, all cohort members were nominally healthy, though unrecorded immune exposures were likely present. The donor was CMV seronegative and belonged to the group of over 300 seronegative cohort members. Each donor provided a peripheral blood sample, and peripheral blood mononuclear cells were used for TCR beta sequencing. Genomic DNA was extracted from the blood cell samples with the Qiagen DNeasy Blood Extraction Kit. Concerning this clone itself: Its antigen specificity is not known. No per-base quality is available; no much larger clone lies one base away.

The source is a woman aged 45 to 65 in good health and CMV-seronegative. Sequencing input: PBMCs.

The sequence in DNA is TGTGCCAGCAGCTTAGCCGACAGGGCAGCCTACGAGCAGTACTTC. This yields the protein CASSLADRAAYEQYF. This chain is built from TRBV7-2 and TRBJ2-7, and 7 junctional nucleotides match TRBD1. Relative to germline, V is missing 0 bases and J is missing 2 bases, with 4 bases of the junction outside any gene match. The CDR3 runs 15 amino acids, cysteine and phenylalanine included. The read is trimmed to its CDR3 DNA, 45 bases read in frame from base 1. Taken from the germline V gene, the CDR1 and CDR2 loops are SGHTA and FQGNSA.